The 31 T cell receptor beta chains listed next were all sequenced from one sample in a study of tissue T cells after allogeneic stem cell transplantation. The method was immunoSEQ multiplex PCR; TCRdb's version includes in-frame clones alone and lacks a portion of them. This sample yields approximately 280 clones, of which roughly three quarters are seen a single time; around 15% belongs to the top ten. The specimen comprised ileal tissue, sampled at autopsy. Receptors originate from a female patient between 40 and 75 years old with steroid-refractory graft-versus-host disease after an allogeneic stem cell transplant. Some of the T cells might come from the graft donor.

CDR3 sequence (DNA): TGTGCCAGCACCGGACGATACTCCCCCTACAATGAGCAGTTCTTC. Its protein product is CASTGRYSPYNEQFF. The chain carries TRBV6-5 and TRBJ2-1, with D uncertain. Trimming removed 7 bases from V and 2 bases from J, with 15 bases in between. From germline, CDR1 is MNHEY and CDR2 SVGAGI. There are 15 residues in the CDR3.

The CDR3 DNA is TGCGCCAGCAGCCGTGGAAACTCCTACAATGAGCAGTTCTTC. It encodes CASSRGNSYNEQFF. The rearrangement uses TRBV10-2 and TRBJ2-1; D gene ambiguous. CDR3 length: 14 residues. The germline CDR1 and CDR2 sequences are WSHSY and SAAADI. Trimming removed 6 bases from V and 0 bases from J, with 9 bases in between.

This sequence joins TRBV19 and TRBJ1-5, with D maybe TRBD1 (5 bases). Germline CDR1 LNHDA, CDR2 SQIVND (reference sequence). Trimming left V 3 bases short and J 0 bases short, with 6 bases between. The CDR3 spans 14 residues. The CDR3 coding sequence is TGTGCCAGTAGTATCGACAGTAGCAATCAGCCCCAGCATTTT. This translates into CASSIDSSNQPQHF.

The rearrangement uses TRBV11-1 and TRBJ2-2; TRBD1 is a possible D gene (5 bases). CDR1 is SGHAT and CDR2 is FQDESV in the germline V gene (reference sequence). This CDR3 spans 14 amino acids. V was trimmed by 5 bases and J by 4 bases, leaving 11 bases between them. For the CDR3, the DNA is TGTGCCAGCAGCCGCAGGGTGGGCACCGGGGAGCTGTTTTTT. It is translated as CASSRRVGTGELFF. Combining the CDR3 with reference TRBV11-1 and TRBJ2-2 gives the whole variable domain EAEVAQSPRYKITEKSQAVAFWCDPISGHATLYWYRQILGQGPELLVQFQDESVVDDSQLPKDRFSAERLKGVDSTLKIQPAELGDSAMYLCASSRRVGTGELFFGEGSRLTVL.

The gene calls are TRBV28 and TRBJ2-7; D not certain. This CDR3 comprises 11 residues. Germline V gives CDR1 MDHEN, CDR2 SYDVKM. The chain's CDR3 is CAAGAAYEQYF. CDR3 sequence (DNA): TGTGCTGCCGGAGCCGCTTACGAGCAGTACTTC.

This chain links TRBV7-2 with TRBJ1-5; D might be TRBD1 (6 bases). This CDR3 spans 16 amino acids. The germline CDR1 and CDR2 sequences are SGHTA and FQGNSA. Trimming shortened V by 3 bases and J by 1 base, and 13 bases separated the two germline ends. CDR3 loop: CASSFHTGLSNQPQHF. In DNA, the CDR3 is TGTGCCAGCAGCTTTCATACAGGGTTGAGCAATCAGCCCCAGCATTTT.

The chain recombines TRBV5-5 with TRBJ2-2; D not resolved. V lost 2 bases and J lost 8, with 13 bases in between. CDR3 length equals 14 residues. Per germline, CDR1 SGHKS and CDR2 YYEKEE (reference sequence). The CDR3 DNA reads TGTGCCAGCAGCTTTAGGGTCTCCTCTGGGGAGCTGTTTTTT. This translates into CASSFRVSSGELFF. Complete variable domain (other parts from reference TRBV5-5 and TRBJ2-2): DAGVTQSPTHLIKTRGQQVTLRCSPISGHKSVSWYQQVLGQGPQFIFQYYEKEERGRGNFPDRFSARQFPNYSSELNVNALLLGDSALYLCASSFRVSSGELFFGEGSRLTVL.

This chain joins TRBV28 and TRBJ1-5; maybe TRBD1 (6 bases). Germline CDR1 MDHEN, CDR2 SYDVKM. The CDR3 has 16 residues. V lost 5 bases, J lost 3 bases, and 17 bases lay in between. CDR3 in amino acids: CASSQYPQGDNQPQHF. The CDR3 DNA follows: TGTGCCAGCAGTCAATACCCACAGGGAGACAATCAGCCCCAGCATTTT.

V gene TRBV28 combines with J gene TRBJ1-1; possibly TRBD1 for D (6 bases). V was trimmed by 5 bases and J by 0 bases, leaving 10 bases between them. Germline V gene lookup returns CDR1 MDHEN and CDR2 SYDVKM. This CDR3 is built from 14 residues. Here the CDR3 reads CASSTQGMNTEAFF. The CDR3 DNA sequence: TGTGCCAGCAGTACACAGGGAATGAACACTGAAGCTTTCTTT.

This clone was recorded once. The V and J genes are TRBV10-3 and TRBJ1-3; D not resolved. Germline V CDR1 and CDR2: ENHRY, SYGVKD. The CDR3 length is 11 residues. With 6 bases removed from V and 4 bases from J, the gap between germline ends came to 4 bases. CDR3 in DNA: TGTGCCATCAGCTTAGGAAACACCATATATTTT. It codes for CAISLGNTIYF.

This clone was detected only a few times. The gene calls are TRBV27 and TRBJ1-6; weak D call: TRBD1 (5 bases). CDR1 and CDR2 from the germline V gene are MNHEY and SMNVEV (reference sequence). V lost 7 bases and J lost 5, with 12 bases in between. This CDR3 has 14 residues. DNA of the CDR3: TGTGCCAGCAAGACCGGGACGGATAATTCACCCCTCCACTTT. Protein sequence: CASKTGTDNSPLHF.

The rearrangement joins TRBV27 to TRBJ1-1; no definite D call. Between the trimmed V and J ends, which lost 6 bases and 2 bases, there was a span of 10 bases. CDR3 length: 13 residues. Looked up from germline, CDR1 is MNHEY and CDR2 is SMNVEV (reference sequence). Written as DNA, the CDR3 is TGTGCCAGCAGCATCCAGGCTAACACTGAAGCTTTCTTT. It is translated as CASSIQANTEAFF.

The chain carries TRBV2 and TRBJ2-1; a possible D gene is TRBD2 (6 bases). Trimming removed 10 bases from V and 2 bases from J, with 21 bases in between. The CDR3 spans 16 residues. Germline V gives CDR1 SNHLY, CDR2 FYNNEI. The CDR3, as DNA: TGTGCCACATTGACCCGCGGAGGGGCCCCCTACAATGAGCAGTTCTTC. This gives the protein CATLTRGGAPYNEQFF. The full variable domain, completed using reference TRBV2 and TRBJ2-1, is EPEVTQTPSHQVTQMGQEVILRCVPISNHLYFYWYRQILGQKVEFLVSFYNNEISEKSEIFDDQFSVERPDGSNFTLKIRSTKLEDSAMYFCATLTRGGAPYNEQFFGPGTRLTVL.

The chain links TRBV28 to TRBJ2-5; perhaps TRBD1 as D (5 bases). The V and J ends lost 3 bases and 2 bases respectively, with 13 bases between them. Germline V gene sequence: CDR1 MDHEN, CDR2 SYDVKM. There are 15 residues in the CDR3. In DNA, the CDR3 is TGTGCCAGCAGTTTGGGGCACGTAGCTCAAGAGACCCAGTACTTC. Encoded protein: CASSLGHVAQETQYF.

V gene TRBV9 combines with J gene TRBJ1-1, with D perhaps matching TRBD1 (5 bases). The CDR3 sequence is 14 residues long. V dropped 4 bases and J dropped 5 bases, with 15 bases sitting between them. The germline V gene has CDR1 SGDLS and CDR2 YYNGEE. CDR3 region: CASSPQRGRTEAFF. CDR3 sequence (DNA): TGTGCCAGCAGCCCCCAAAGGGGAAGGACTGAAGCTTTCTTT. The variable domain in full, completed from reference TRBV9 and TRBJ1-1, reads DSGVTQTPKHLITATGQRVTLRCSPRSGDLSVYWYQQSLDQGLQFLIQYYNGEERAKGNILERFSAQQFPDLHSELNLSSLELGDSALYFCASSPQRGRTEAFFGQGTRLTVV.

The V and J genes are TRBV6-1 and TRBJ2-1, with D tentatively TRBD1 or TRBD2 (5 bases each). The CDR3 covers 16 residues. From germline, CDR1 is MNHNS and CDR2 SASEGT. V dropped 3 bases and J dropped 4 bases, with 16 bases sitting between them. The CDR3 coding sequence is TGTGCCAGCAGTGACAGGGAGACTCCGCCTTACAATGAGCAGTTCTTC. As protein: CASSDRETPPYNEQFF.

The chain combines TRBV6-5 with TRBJ2-2, with 15 positions matching TRBD2. The CDR3 has 16 amino acids. The V gene end was trimmed by 4 bases and the J gene end by 8 bases; junction bases not matched to a gene: 5. The germline V gene has CDR1 MNHEY and CDR2 SVGAGI. The CDR3 region has the DNA TGTGCCAGCAGTTCCGGACTAGCGGGGGGGCCTGGGGAGCTGTTTTTT. Translated, it gives CASSSGLAGGPGELFF.

The rearrangement joins TRBV3-1 (or the pseudogene TRBV3-2) to TRBJ2-1, with TRBD2 as a possible D gene (5 bases). The CDR3 has 16 amino acids. Trimming left V 0 bases short and J 1 base short, with 10 bases between. The germline V gene has CDR1 LGHDT and CDR2 YNNKEL (reference sequence). This CDR3 reads CASSQEIGISYNEQFF. CDR3 sequence (DNA): TGTGCCAGCAGCCAAGAAATCGGGATATCCTACAATGAGCAGTTCTTC.

This chain connects TRBV9 to TRBJ2-2; D ambiguous. Germline V CDR1 and CDR2: SGDLS, YYNGEE. The ends were cut back, 2 bases at V and 4 bases at J, with 3 bases in the middle. The CDR3 runs to 12 residues. Written as DNA, the CDR3 is TGTGCCAGCAGCGTCGGCACCGGGGAGCTGTTTTTT. Translated, it gives CASSVGTGELFF.

V gene TRBV11-2 combines with J gene TRBJ2-2; 9 bases are a match to TRBD2. The V segment lost 5 bases and the J segment 3 bases; nucleotides outside the gene matches: 13. CDR1 SGHAT and CDR2 FQNNGV come from the germline V gene. The CDR3 is 18 residues long. The CDR3 bases are TGTGCCAGCAGCGTCTCCCCTAGGCGGGGGGGCTACACCGGGGAGCTGTTTTTT. Translation gives CASSVSPRRGGYTGELFF.

This rearrangement joins TRBV5-1 to TRBJ1-3; unclear D gene. The CDR3 runs 14 residues. Germline lookup yields CDR1 SGHRS and CDR2 YFSETQ. V was trimmed by 1 base and J by 8 bases, leaving 13 bases between them. Here the CDR3 reads CASSLTRPEDTIYF. The DNA of the CDR3 is TGCGCCAGCAGCTTGACCAGGCCCGAGGACACCATATATTTT.

V and J are TRBV6-5 and TRBJ1-4; D possibly corresponds to TRBD1 (5 bases). Per germline, CDR1 MNHEY and CDR2 SVGAGI. V dropped 2 bases and J dropped 8 bases, with 12 bases sitting between them. This CDR3 has 14 residues. CDR3: CASSYAGTAEKLFF. The CDR3 nucleotides are TGTGCCAGCAGTTACGCCGGGACCGCCGAAAAACTGTTTTTT.

There are a few counts of this clone. The V gene is TRBV7-9, the J gene TRBJ1-3, with 8 bases identical to TRBD1. J was trimmed by 4 bases and V by 8 bases; bases with no gene match: 1. In germline, CDR1 is SEHNR, CDR2 FQNEAQ (reference sequence). The CDR3 covers 12 residues. The CDR3 sequence: CASGQGGNTIYF. In DNA form, the CDR3 reads TGTGCCAGCGGACAGGGAGGAAACACCATATATTTT.

J is TRBJ1-2 and V is TRBV9; no reliable D call. Deletions cut 0 bases from V and 8 bases from J, with 20 bases between. The CDR3 runs 16 residues. Germline V gene sequence: CDR1 SGDLS, CDR2 YYNGEE. CDR3: CASSVGAGNRRAGYTF. CDR3 nucleotide sequence: TGTGCCAGCAGCGTAGGTGCGGGCAACAGAAGGGCGGGCTACACCTTC.

The V and J genes are TRBV6-6 and TRBJ2-7; 10 nucleotides line up with TRBD1. V trimming: 6 bases; J trimming: 6 bases; junction bases outside the gene matches: 8. From germline, CDR1 is MNHNY and CDR2 SVGAGI (reference sequence). The CDR3 runs to 14 residues. The CDR3 loop is CASRRTGTGVEQYF. In DNA form, the CDR3 reads TGTGCCAGCAGACGAACCGGGACAGGGGTCGAGCAGTACTTC.

The J gene is TRBJ1-5, the V gene TRBV7-8; 12 bases match TRBD1. The germline gives CDR1 SGHVS, CDR2 FQNEAQ. The CDR3 is 16 amino acids. The V gene end was trimmed by 4 bases and the J gene end by 6 bases; junction bases not matched to a gene: 7. CDR3 loop: CASSYKPGQGAQPQHF. DNA for the CDR3: TGTGCCAGCAGCTACAAGCCGGGACAGGGGGCTCAGCCCCAGCATTTT.

V and J are TRBV10-3 and TRBJ1-4; possible D gene TRBD1, 5 bases. Germline CDR1 is ENHRY and CDR2 is SYGVKD. Between the trimmed V and J ends, which lost 1 base and 5 bases, there was a span of 20 bases. The CDR3 is 18 residues long. The CDR3 DNA sequence: TGTGCCATCAGTGAGTTATGGTCGGCAGGGATTTCCAATGAAAAACTGTTTTTT. It specifies CAISELWSAGISNEKLFF.

V is TRBV7-9 and J is TRBJ2-1; the D gene is possibly TRBD2 (6 bases). CDR1 and CDR2 (germline): SEHNR, FQNEAQ (reference sequence). The length of the CDR3 is 15 residues. Trimming took 6 bases from V and 6 from J, leaving 18 bases between them. The CDR3 region is CASSYIRRVANEQFF. CDR3 sequence (DNA): TGTGCCAGCAGTTATATCAGGAGGGTCGCCAATGAGCAGTTCTTC.

Only one count was recorded for this clone. The chain couples TRBV18 to TRBJ2-7; the match to TRBD1 covers 9 bases. The J segment lost 0 bases and the V segment lost 3 bases, leaving 0 bases of the junction unmatched. The germline CDR1 and CDR2 sequences are KGHSH and LQKENI. CDR3 length equals 14 residues. The chain's CDR3 is CASSPGQGSYEQYF. The CDR3 DNA is TGTGCCAGCTCACCGGGACAGGGCTCCTACGAGCAGTACTTC.

This sequence joins TRBV21-1 and TRBJ1-5; the listed D gene, TRBD1, was not tested against the DNA. TRBV21-1 is marked as a pseudogene. This CDR3 is built from 20 residues. Written as DNA, the CDR3 is TGTGCCAGCAGCAAAGGGGGAGTTTCTGGGGGCGTAGTAGTAGATCAGCCCCAGCATTTT. Translated: CASSKGGVSGGVVVDQPQHF.

The chain couples TRBV18 to TRBJ1-2; the match to TRBD1 covers 7 bases. Trimming at V came to 2 bases and at J to 3 bases, leaving 6 bases not matched to a gene. CDR1 is KGHSH and CDR2 is LQKENI in the germline V gene. The CDR3 runs 15 residues. CDR3 DNA sequence: TGTGCCAGCTCACCAAGGCCGACAGGGCACTATGGCTACACCTTC. Protein product: CASSPRPTGHYGYTF.